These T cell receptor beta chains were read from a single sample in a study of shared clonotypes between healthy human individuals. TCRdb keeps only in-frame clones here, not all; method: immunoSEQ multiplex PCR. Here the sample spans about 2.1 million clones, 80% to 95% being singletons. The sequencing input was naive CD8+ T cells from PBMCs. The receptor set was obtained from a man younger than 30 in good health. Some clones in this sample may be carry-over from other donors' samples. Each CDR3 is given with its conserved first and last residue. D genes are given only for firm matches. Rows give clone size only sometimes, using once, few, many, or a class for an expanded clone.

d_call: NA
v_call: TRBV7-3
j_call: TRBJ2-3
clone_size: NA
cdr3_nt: TGTGCCAGCAGCTTTTTCGGCTCCGCAGATACGCAGTATTTT
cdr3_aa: CASSFFGSADTQYF

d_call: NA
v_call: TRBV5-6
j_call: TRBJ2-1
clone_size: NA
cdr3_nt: TGTGCCAGCAGCCACTCCGGGACGGAAGACAATGAGCAGTTCTTC
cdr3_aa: CASSHSGTEDNEQFF

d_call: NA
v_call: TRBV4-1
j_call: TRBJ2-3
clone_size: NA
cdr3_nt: TGCGCCAGCAGCCGGATTGGGACCACAGATACGCAGTATTTT
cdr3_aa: CASSRIGTTDTQYF

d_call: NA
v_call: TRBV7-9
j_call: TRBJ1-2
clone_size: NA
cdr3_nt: TGTGCCAGCAGCTTAGGCTCAGGGCTACCCTATGGCTACACCTTC
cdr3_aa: CASSLGSGLPYGYTF

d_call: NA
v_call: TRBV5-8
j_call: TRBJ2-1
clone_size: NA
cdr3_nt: TGTGCCAGCAGCTTACAGGGCGAGGGGAATGAGCAGTTCTTC
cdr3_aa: CASSLQGEGNEQFF

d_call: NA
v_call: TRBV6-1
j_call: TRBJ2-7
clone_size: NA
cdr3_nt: TGTGCCAGCAGTCCGAGGAGGGACCGCTTCCCCGAGCAGTACTTC
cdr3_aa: CASSPRRDRFPEQYF

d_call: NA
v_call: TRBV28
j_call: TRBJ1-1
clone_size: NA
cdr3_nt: TGTGCCAGCAGGATTTATGGGGCCGAAGCTTTCTTT
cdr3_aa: CASRIYGAEAFF

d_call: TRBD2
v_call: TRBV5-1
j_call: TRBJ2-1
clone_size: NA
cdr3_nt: TGCGCCAGCAGCTCGGGACTAGCGGGAGAAGCCTACAATGAGCAGTTCTTC
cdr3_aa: CASSSGLAGEAYNEQFF

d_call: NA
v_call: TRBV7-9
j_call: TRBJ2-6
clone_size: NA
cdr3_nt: TGTGCCAGCAGCGGGACAAGCAGCTCTGGGGCCAACGTCCTGACTTTC
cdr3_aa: CASSGTSSSGANVLTF

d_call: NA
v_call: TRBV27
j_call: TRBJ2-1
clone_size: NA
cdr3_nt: TGTGCCAGCAGTCCTCGGAGGACTATCCCCCGCTCCTACAATGAGCAGTTCTTC
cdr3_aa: CASSPRRTIPRSYNEQFF

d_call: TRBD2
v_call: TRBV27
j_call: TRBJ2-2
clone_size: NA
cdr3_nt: TGTGCCAGCAGGACGTGGACTAGCGGCTCGAACACCGGGGAGCTGTTTTTT
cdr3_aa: CASRTWTSGSNTGELFF

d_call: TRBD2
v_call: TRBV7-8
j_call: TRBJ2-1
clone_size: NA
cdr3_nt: TGTGCCAGTGCCGGGCGGGAGGTCGACAATGAGCAGTTCTTC
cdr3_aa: CASAGREVDNEQFF

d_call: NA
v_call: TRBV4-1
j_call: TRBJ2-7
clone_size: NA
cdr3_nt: TGCGCCAGCAGCCAAGTCCTAGGCCCCTACGAGCAGTACTTC
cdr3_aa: CASSQVLGPYEQYF

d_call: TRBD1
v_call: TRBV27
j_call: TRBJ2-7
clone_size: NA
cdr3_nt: TGTGCCAGCAGACTACTCCTGACAGGGGGAGGCTCCTACGAGCAGTACTTC
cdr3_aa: CASRLLLTGGGSYEQYF

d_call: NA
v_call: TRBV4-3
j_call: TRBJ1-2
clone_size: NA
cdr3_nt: TGCGCCAGCAGCCAAGTGGCCTCTTCCCTCTCTGGCTACACCTTC
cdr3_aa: CASSQVASSLSGYTF

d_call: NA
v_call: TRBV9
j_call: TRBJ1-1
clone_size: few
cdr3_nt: TGTGCCAGCAGCGTAGGGGGAAGCACTGAAGCTTTCTTT
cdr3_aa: CASSVGGSTEAFF

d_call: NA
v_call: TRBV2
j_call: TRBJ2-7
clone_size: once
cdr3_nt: TGTGCCAGCAGTGATGGGACTGTAACGGACTACGAGCAGTACTTC
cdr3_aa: CASSDGTVTDYEQYF

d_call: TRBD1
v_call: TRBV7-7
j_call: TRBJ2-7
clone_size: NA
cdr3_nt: TGTGCCAGCAGCACTGGGACAGGGAGCGGCTACGAGCAGTACTTC
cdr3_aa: CASSTGTGSGYEQYF

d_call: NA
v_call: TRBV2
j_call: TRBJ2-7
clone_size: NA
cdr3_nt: TGTGCCTACGCTGGTCAGGACCAGTCCTACGAGCAGTACTTC
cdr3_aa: CAYAGQDQSYEQYF

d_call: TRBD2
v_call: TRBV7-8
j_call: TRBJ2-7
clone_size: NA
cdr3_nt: TGTGCCAGCAGCTTAGCCCTACTAGCGAAGACCTACGAGCAGTACTTC
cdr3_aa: CASSLALLAKTYEQYF

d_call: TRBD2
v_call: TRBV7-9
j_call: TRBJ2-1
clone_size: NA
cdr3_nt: TGTGCCAGCAGCTCTAACCCGGCGGGAGGCTCCTACAATGAGCAGTTCTTC
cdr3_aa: CASSSNPAGGSYNEQFF

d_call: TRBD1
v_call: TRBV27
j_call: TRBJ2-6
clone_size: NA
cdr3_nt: TGTGCCAGCAGAAGACAGGGGCTCCTCTCTGGGGCCAACGTCCTGACTTTC
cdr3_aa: CASRRQGLLSGANVLTF

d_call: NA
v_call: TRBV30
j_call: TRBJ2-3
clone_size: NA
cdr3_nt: TGTGCCTGGAGTACGATCCCGGCCGAAAGGACAGATACGCAGTATTTT
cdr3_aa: CAWSTIPAERTDTQYF

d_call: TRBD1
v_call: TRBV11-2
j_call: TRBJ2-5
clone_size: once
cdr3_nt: TGTGCCAGCAGCTTAGGACAGGGGGCGATTCGGGACCAGTACTTC
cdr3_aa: CASSLGQGAIRDQYF

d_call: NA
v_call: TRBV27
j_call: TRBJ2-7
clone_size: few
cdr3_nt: TGTGCCAGCAGAGGGAGGGAGCAGTACTTC
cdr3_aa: CASRGREQYF

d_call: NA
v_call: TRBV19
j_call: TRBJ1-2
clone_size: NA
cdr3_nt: TGTGCCAGTAGTATAGGGAGGGGCGTCTATGGCTACACCTTC
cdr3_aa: CASSIGRGVYGYTF

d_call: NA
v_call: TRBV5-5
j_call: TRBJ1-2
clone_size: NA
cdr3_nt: TGTGCCAGCAGCTCCTACCAGGGAAGGAACTATGGCTACACCTTC
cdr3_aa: CASSSYQGRNYGYTF

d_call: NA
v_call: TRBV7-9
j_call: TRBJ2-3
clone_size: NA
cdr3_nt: TGTGCCAGCAGCTTGCAGGGCCTCACAGATACGCAGTATTTT
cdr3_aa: CASSLQGLTDTQYF

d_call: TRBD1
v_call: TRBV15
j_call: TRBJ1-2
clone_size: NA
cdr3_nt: TGTGCCACCAGCAGGAGAGGGGGCGGAGGCTACACCTTC
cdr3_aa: CATSRRGGGGYTF

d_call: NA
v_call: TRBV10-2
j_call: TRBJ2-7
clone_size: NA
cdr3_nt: TGCGCCAGCATGGTGGGGTCGGAGCAGTACTTC
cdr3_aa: CASMVGSEQYF

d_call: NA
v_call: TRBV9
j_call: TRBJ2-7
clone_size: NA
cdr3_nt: TGTGCCAGCAGCACCCGACCAAGCGGCCCCTTGTACGAGCAGTACTTC
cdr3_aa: CASSTRPSGPLYEQYF

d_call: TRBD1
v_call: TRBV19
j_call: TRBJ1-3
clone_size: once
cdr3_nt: TGTGCCAGTAGTATCGTAATCGGGACAGCCCCTGGAAACACCATATATTTT
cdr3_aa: CASSIVIGTAPGNTIYF

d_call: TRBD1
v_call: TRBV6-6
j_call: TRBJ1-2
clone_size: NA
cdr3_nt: TGTGCCAGCAGCCTCCTGATAGGGGGACAGGACTATGGCTACACCTTC
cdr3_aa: CASSLLIGGQDYGYTF

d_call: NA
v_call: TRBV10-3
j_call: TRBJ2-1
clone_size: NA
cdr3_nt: TGTGCCATCAGTGAGTCGGCGGGGCGGTCCTACAATGAGCAGTTCTTC
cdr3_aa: CAISESAGRSYNEQFF

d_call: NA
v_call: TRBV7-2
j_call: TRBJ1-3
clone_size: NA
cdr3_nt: TGTGCCAGCAGCTTAACTTTGGAGGGGCTAGGAAACACCATATATTTT
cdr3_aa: CASSLTLEGLGNTIYF

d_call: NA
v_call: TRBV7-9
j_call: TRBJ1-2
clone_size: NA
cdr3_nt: TGTGCCAGCAGCTTAGACGCCAGCCTAGGGTATGGCTACACCTTC
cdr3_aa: CASSLDASLGYGYTF

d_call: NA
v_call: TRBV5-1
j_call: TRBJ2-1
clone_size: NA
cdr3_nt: TGCGCCAGCAGCTTGGGTGTGAGCTCCTACAATGAGCAGTTCTTC
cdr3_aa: CASSLGVSSYNEQFF

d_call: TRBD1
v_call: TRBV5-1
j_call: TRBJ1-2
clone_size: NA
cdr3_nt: TGCGCCAGCAGCCCCCGGGACAGGGGCCTACTTAACTATGGCTACACCTTC
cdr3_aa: CASSPRDRGLLNYGYTF

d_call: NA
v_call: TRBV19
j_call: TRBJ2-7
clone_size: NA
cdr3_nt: TGTGCCAGTAGTATAGTTGGTGCCTACGAGCAGTACTTC
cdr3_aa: CASSIVGAYEQYF

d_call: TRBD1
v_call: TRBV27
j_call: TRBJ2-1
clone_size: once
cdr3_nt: TGTGCCAGCAGTTCCCGGGACAGGGCCAATGAGCAGTTCTTC
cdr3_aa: CASSSRDRANEQFF

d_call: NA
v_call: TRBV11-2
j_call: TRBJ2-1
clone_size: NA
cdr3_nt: TGTGCCAGCAGCTTCCCAGATCATGAGCAGTTCTTC
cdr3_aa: CASSFPDHEQFF

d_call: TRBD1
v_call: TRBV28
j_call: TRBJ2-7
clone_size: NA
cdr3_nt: TGTGCCTCATCGGACAGGGTAGGCTACGAGCAGTACTTC
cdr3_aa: CASSDRVGYEQYF

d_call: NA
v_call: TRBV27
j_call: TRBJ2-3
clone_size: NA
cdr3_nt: TGTGCCAGCAGTAGGGTCAGGGGCGGAACAGATACGCAGTATTTT
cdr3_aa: CASSRVRGGTDTQYF

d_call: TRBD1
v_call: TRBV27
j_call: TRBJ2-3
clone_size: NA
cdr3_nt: TGTGCCAGCAGTAAAAGGACAGGGGTGTGGGATACGCAGTATTTT
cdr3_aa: CASSKRTGVWDTQYF

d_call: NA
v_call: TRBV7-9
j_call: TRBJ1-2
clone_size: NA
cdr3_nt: TGTGCCAGCAGCTTAAGGCCGCTCCTCTATGGCTACACCTTC
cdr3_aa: CASSLRPLLYGYTF

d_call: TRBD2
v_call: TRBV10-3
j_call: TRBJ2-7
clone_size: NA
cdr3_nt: TGTGCCATCAGTGATCCCCTAGCGGGACGGTACGAGCAGTACTTC
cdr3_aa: CAISDPLAGRYEQYF